This T cell receptor (beta chain) is from a study of T cell responses to AZD1222 COVID-19 vaccine. Study-level results: It should be noted that donors were predominantly white British and more often female, and clonal diversity was possibly underestimated. Sampled repertoires all dated from after the peak T cell response. As reported, nearly half of all spike-specific TCRs target variant regions that are unmutated.

Repertoires were generated with immunoSEQ multiplex PCR, while TCRdb's copy carries only in-frame clones and drops some. The sample has 90,000 to 120,000 clones; about 90% are singletons. This clone was observed a single time. What it binds is not known. The sample was peripheral blood, taken 28 days after the second AZD1222 dose. The sequence derives from an adult who received the AZD1222 COVID-19 vaccine.

The DNA for the CDR3 is TGTGCCAGCAGCGTCGACAGTAATGAAAAACTGTTTTTT. Protein sequence: CASSVDSNEKLFF. J is TRBJ1-4 and V is TRBV9, with D possibly being TRBD1 (5 bases). This CDR3 comprises 13 residues. Germline CDR1 reads SGDLS; CDR2 reads YYNGEE. Trimming removed 2 bases at V and 4 bases at J, with 6 bases between.